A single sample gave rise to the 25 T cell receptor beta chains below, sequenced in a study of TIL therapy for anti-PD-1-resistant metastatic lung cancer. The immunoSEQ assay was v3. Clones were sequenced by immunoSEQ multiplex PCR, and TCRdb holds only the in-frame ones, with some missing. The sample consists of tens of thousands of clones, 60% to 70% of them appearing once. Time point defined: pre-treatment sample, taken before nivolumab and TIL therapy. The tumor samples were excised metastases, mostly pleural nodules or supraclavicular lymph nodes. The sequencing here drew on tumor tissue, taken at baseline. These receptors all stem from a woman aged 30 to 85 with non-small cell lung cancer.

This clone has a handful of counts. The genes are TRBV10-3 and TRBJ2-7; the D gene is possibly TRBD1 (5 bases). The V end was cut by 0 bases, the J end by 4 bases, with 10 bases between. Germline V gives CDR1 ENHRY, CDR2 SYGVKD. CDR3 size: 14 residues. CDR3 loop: CAISESARAYEQYF. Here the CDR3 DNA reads TGTGCCATCAGTGAGTCAGCCAGGGCTTACGAGCAGTACTTC.

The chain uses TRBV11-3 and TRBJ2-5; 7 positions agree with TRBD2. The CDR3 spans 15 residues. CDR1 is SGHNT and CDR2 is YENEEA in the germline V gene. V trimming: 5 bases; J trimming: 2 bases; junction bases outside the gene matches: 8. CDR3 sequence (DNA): TGTGCCAGCAGCAATTATCAGGGAGGGCAAGAGACCCAGTACTTC. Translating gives CASSNYQGGQETQYF. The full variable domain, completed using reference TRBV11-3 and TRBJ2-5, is EAGVVQSPRYKIIEKKQPVAFWCNPISGHNTLYWYLQNLGQGPELLIRYENEEAVDDSQLPKDRFSAERLKGVDSTLKIQPAELGDSAVYLCASSNYQGGQETQYFGPGTRLLVL.

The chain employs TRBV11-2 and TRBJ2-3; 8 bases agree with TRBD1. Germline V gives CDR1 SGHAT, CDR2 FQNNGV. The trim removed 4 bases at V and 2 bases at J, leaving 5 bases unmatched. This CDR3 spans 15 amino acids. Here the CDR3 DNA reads TGTGCCAGCAGCTCAGGGGGCGCTGTCACAGATACGCAGTATTTT. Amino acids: CASSSGGAVTDTQYF.

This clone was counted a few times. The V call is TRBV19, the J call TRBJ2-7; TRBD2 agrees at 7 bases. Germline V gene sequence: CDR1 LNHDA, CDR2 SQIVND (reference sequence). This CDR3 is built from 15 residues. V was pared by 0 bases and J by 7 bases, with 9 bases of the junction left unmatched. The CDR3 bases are TGTGCCAGTAGTATAGATGACGGCGGGAGTGGGGAGCAGTACTTC. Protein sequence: CASSIDDGGSGEQYF.

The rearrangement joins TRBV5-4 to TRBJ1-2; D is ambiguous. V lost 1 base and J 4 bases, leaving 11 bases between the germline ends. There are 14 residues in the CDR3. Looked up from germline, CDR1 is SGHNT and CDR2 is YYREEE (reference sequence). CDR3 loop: CASSLYGSVYGYTF. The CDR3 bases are TGTGCCAGCAGCTTGTATGGGTCAGTCTATGGCTACACCTTC. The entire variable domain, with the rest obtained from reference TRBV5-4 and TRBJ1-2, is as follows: ETGVTQSPTHLIKTRGQQVTLRCSSQSGHNTVSWYQQALGQGPQFIFQYYREEENGRGNFPPRFSGLQFPNYSSELNVNALELDDSALYLCASSLYGSVYGYTFGSGTRLTVV.

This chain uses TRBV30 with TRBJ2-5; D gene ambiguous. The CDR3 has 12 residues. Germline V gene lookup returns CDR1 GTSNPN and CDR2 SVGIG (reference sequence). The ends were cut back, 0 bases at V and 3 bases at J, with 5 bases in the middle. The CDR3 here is CAWSVFEETQYF. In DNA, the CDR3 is TGTGCCTGGAGTGTATTCGAAGAGACCCAGTACTTC.

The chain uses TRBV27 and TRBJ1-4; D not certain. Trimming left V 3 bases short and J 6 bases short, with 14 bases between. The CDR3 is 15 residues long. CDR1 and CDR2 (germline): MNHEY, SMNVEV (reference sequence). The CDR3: CASSLSGGLYEKLFF. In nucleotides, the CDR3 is TGTGCCAGCAGTTTGTCCGGCGGACTATATGAAAAACTGTTTTTT.

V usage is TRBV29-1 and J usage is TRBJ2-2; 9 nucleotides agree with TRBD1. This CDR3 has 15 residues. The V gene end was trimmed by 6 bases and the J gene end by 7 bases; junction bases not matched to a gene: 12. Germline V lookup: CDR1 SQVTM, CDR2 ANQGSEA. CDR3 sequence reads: CSVVIRDRVVGELFF. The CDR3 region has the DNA TGCAGCGTCGTTATCCGGGACAGGGTGGTCGGGGAGCTGTTTTTT.

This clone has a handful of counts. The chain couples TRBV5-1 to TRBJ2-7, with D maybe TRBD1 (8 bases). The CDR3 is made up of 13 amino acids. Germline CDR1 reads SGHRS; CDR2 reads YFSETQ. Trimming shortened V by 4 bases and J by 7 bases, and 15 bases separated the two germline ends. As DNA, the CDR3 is TGCGCCAGCAGCGCGGACAGGGAGGGAGAGCAGTACTTC. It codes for CASSADREGEQYF.

Written as DNA, the CDR3 is TGCGCCAGCAGTGAAAGGGGACAGGGGGCGAACATTCAGTACTTC. Translating it yields CASSERGQGANIQYF. The chain recombines TRBV10-2 with TRBJ2-4, with 12 nucleotides matching TRBD1. The CDR3 has 15 amino acids. Germline-derived CDR1 and CDR2 are WSHSY and SAAADI. Unmatched junction bases numbered 4, after V lost 3 bases and J lost 7 bases.

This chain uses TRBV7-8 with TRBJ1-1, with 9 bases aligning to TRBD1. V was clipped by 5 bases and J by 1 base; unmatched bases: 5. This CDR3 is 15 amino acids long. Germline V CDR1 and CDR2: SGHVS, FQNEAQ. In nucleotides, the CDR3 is TGTGCCAGCAGCAGATACAGGGGGCGGAACACTGAAGCTTTCTTT. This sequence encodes CASSRYRGRNTEAFF.

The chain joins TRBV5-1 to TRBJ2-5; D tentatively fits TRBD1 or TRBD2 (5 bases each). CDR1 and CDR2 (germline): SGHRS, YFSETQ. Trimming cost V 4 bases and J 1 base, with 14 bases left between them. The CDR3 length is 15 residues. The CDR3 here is CASSHLRDPQETQYF. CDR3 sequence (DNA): TGCGCCAGCAGCCACCTCAGGGACCCCCAAGAGACCCAGTACTTC. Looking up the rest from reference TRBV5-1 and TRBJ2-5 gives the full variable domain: KAGVTQTPRYLIKTRGQQVTLSCSPISGHRSVSWYQQTPGQGLQFLFEYFSETQRNKGNFPGRFSGRQFSNSRSEMNVSTLELGDSALYLCASSHLRDPQETQYFGPGTRLLVL.

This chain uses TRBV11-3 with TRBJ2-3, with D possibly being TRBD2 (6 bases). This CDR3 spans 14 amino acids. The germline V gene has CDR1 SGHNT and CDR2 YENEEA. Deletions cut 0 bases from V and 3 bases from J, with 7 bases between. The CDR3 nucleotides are TGTGCCAGCAGCTTAGAGGGAGGAACAGATACGCAGTATTTT. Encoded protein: CASSLEGGTDTQYF.

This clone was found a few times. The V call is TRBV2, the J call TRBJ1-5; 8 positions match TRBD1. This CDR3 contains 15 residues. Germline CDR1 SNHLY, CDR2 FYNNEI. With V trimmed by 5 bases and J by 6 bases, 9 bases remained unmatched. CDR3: CASSRTGGRGQPQHF. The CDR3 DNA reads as TGTGCCAGCAGTCGAACAGGGGGGCGTGGTCAGCCCCAGCATTTT.

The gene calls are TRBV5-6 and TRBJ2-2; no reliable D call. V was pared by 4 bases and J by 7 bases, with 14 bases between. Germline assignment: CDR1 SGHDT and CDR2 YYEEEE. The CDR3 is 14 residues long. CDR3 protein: CASSVGRAFGELFF. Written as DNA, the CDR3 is TGTGCCAGCAGCGTGGGCCGGGCTTTCGGGGAGCTGTTTTTT.

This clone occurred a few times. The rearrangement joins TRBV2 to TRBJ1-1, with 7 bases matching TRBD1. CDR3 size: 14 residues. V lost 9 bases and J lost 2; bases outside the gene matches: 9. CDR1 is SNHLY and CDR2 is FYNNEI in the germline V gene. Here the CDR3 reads CARNNRGGNTEAFF. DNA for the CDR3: TGTGCCAGAAACAACAGGGGAGGTAACACTGAAGCTTTCTTT.

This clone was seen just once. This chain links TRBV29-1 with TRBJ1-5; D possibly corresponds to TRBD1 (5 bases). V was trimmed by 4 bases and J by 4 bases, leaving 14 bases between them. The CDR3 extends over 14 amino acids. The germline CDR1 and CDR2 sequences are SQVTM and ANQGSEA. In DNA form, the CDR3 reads TGCAGCGTTGCAACCGGGACGGATAATCAGCCCCAGCATTTT. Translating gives CSVATGTDNQPQHF.

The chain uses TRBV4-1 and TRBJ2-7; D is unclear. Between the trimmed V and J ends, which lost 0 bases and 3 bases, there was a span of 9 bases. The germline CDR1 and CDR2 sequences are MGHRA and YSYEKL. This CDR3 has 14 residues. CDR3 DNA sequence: TGCGCCAGCAGCCAAGATTGGGTCCTCTACGAGCAGTACTTC. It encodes CASSQDWVLYEQYF.

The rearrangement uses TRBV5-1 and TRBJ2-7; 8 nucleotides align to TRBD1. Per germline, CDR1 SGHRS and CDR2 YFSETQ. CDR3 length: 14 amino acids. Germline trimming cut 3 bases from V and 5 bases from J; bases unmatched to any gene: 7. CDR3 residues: CASSSDRAQNEQYF. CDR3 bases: TGCGCCAGCAGCTCGGACAGGGCTCAGAACGAGCAGTACTTC.

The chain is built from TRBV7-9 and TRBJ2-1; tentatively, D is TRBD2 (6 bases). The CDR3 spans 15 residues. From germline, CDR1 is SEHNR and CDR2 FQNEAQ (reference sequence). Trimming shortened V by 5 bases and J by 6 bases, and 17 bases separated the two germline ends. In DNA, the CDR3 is TGTGCCAGCAGCCCGCTCGGGAGAGGGTCCAATGAGCAGTTCTTC. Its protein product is CASSPLGRGSNEQFF.

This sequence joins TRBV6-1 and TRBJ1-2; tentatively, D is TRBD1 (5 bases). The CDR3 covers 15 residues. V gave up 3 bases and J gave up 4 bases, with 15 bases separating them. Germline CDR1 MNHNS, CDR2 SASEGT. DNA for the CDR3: TGTGCCAGCAGTGACGGCAGGGATCTTGGCTATGGCTACACCTTC. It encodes CASSDGRDLGYGYTF.

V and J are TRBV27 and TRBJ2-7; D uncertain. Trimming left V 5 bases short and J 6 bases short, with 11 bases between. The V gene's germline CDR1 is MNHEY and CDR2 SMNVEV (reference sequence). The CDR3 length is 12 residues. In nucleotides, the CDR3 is TGTGCCAGCAGTCGTACGACGGGCGAGCAGTACTTC. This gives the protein CASSRTTGEQYF.

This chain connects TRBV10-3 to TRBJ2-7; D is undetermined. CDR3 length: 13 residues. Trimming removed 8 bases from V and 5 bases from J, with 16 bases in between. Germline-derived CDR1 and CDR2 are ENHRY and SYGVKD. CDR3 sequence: CAIASRVIDEQYF. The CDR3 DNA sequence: TGTGCCATCGCGAGCCGCGTAATCGACGAGCAGTACTTC.

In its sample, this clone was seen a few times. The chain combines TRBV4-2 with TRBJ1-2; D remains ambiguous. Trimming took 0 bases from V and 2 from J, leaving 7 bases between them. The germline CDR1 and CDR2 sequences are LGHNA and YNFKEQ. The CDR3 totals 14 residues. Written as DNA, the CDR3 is TGTGCCAGCAGCCAAGATGTCGGCAACTATGGCTACACCTTC. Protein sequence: CASSQDVGNYGYTF.

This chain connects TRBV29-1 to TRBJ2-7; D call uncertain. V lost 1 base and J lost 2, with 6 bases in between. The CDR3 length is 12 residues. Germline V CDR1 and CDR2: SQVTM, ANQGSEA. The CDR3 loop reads CSVEGRAYEQYF. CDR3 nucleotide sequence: TGCAGCGTTGAAGGCCGGGCCTACGAGCAGTACTTC.